This TCR beta chain is from a study of CD8+CD57+ T cells in acquired aplastic anemia (dated by TCRdb to the late 2010s). General notes on the study: A mean of approximately 3 ug of DNA, ranging from roughly 0.19 to 30 ug, was extracted from sorted CD4+ and CD8+ cells. For healthy donor samples, the average read count was roughly 9.9 million for CD4+ cells and approximately 11 million for CD8+ cells.

On this clonotype itself: The target of this receptor is not known. Base-call qualities are not available, and no considerably larger clone is one nucleotide away.

TCR repertoires of sorted CD4+ and CD8+ blood T cells from severe aplastic anemia patients and healthy subjects were deep-sequenced in the study. Ficoll-Paque density gradient centrifugation was used to isolate peripheral blood mononuclear cells. Before DNA extraction, CD4+ and CD8+ T cells were sorted with FACS or magnetic beads. The paper's findings and limits, for the study overall: CD8+ Simpson's diversity did not differ significantly between patients and healthy controls (P=0.060). Around 30 CD8+ CDR3 sequences were shared between patients and controls but appeared highly expressed in patients and within their immunodominant clones.

TCR beta VDJ combination and CDR3 sequence profiling used genomic DNA as the template. TCR repertoire sequencing was run on an Illumina HiSeq 2000. As for how the authors treated the data: Repertoire assessment relied on Simpson's diversity index, CDR3 size and DJ length profiles, and TRBV/TRBJ rearrangement plots. Whichever DNA sequence was most abundant in the deep sequencing data was defined as the immunodominant clone. CDR3 amino acid sequences were screened for sharing across subjects and were compared with published repertoires and the VDJdb database. The raw public data were reprocessed by TCRdb itself: fastp quality trimming at Q25, MiXCR clonotype calling, in-frame beta chains only. When rows share a CDR3 protein, they turn into one entry using the most common DNA and genes. The V and J calls reflect TCRdb's pipeline rather than the authors' work. This sample comprises about 190,000 distinct CDR3 sequences, about half of them detected only once. The ten largest make up about 15% of the sample.

V lost 5 bases and J lost 2 bases; the stretch between them is 16 bases long. From the cysteine up to the phenylalanine, the CDR3 has a length of 14 residues. Solely the CDR3 DNA is kept, with 42 bases framed from the first base. The germline V gene (reference sequence) supplies CDR1 DFQATT and CDR2 SNEGSKA. The source of this sequence is a human donor in good health, serving as a control. The chain is encoded by TRBV20-1 joined to TRBJ2-7; the D element could tentatively be TRBD1 or TRBD2, as 7 bases agree for each. Sequences were obtained from sorted CD4+, CD8+, or CD8+CD57+ T cells (not recorded which) from PBMCs. The CDR3 corresponds to CSAGGRGTAYEQYF. The bases read TGCAGTGCTGGAGGGAGGGGGACAGCCTACGAGCAGTACTTC.